This entry concerns a single T cell receptor beta chain. Trimming shortened V by 3 bases and J by 5 bases, and 16 bases separated the two germline ends. This CDR3 is built from 15 residues. Germline-derived CDR1 and CDR2 are MDHEN and SYDVKM. Repertoires were generated with immunoSEQ multiplex PCR, while TCRdb's copy carries only in-frame clones and drops some. The sample has 55,000 or so clones, roughly nine tenths seen once; the top ten hold around 6.7%. These data are taken from a study of OX40 agonist ivuxolimab in advanced cancers. The V call is TRBV28, the J call TRBJ2-5; perhaps D is TRBD1 or TRBD2 (5 bases each). This sequence originates from an adult with an advanced solid tumor such as melanoma, head and neck, liver or kidney cancer. The sample consisted of CD4+ or CD8+ T cells sorted from blood, taken in a trial of the OX40 agonist ivuxolimab. The CDR3 DNA reads as TGTGCCAGCAGTTTGTCCGGGACCATGGGGGAGACCCAGTACTTC. Translating it yields CASSLSGTMGETQYF. The variable domain in full, with the rest retrieved from reference TRBV28 and TRBJ2-5, is DVKVTQSSRYLVKRTGEKVFLECVQDMDHENMFWYRQDPGLGLRLIYFSYDVKMKEKGDIPEGYSVSREKKERFSLILESASTNQTSMYLCASSLSGTMGETQYFGPGTRLLVL.